Here is one T cell receptor beta chain with its context. This specimen belongs to a study of T cell changes during pregnancy in multiple sclerosis. The V and J ends lost 4 bases and 4 bases, in that order; junction bases with no gene match: 5. Germline CDR1 reads MGHRA; CDR2 reads YSYEKL. This CDR3 spans 14 amino acids. TCRdb's table, derived via immunoSEQ multiplex PCR, lists solely in-frame clones and lacks some. The data show approximately 74,000 clones, roughly 92% seen once. The J gene is TRBJ2-3, the V gene TRBV4-1, with 7 nucleotides matching TRBD2. This sequence originates from a female donor with multiple sclerosis, enrolled in a pregnancy study. Material: peripheral blood, obtained before pregnancy. CDR3 residues: CASSRRRESDTQYF. CDR3 DNA sequence: TGCGCCAGCAGCCGAAGGCGGGAGTCAGATACGCAGTATTTT.